This is a list of T cell receptor beta chains from one sample in a study of blood T cell repertoires in COVID-19. Profiling relied on immunoSEQ multiplex PCR, and the TCRdb table lists in-frame clones only, not all of them. Found here are 56,000 or so clones, approximately 92% of them singletons; the top ten hold roughly 45%. Sequencing input: peripheral blood. All receptors come from a woman in her fifties or sixties with COVID-19, enrolled during active disease. The CDR3 runs from the conserved cysteine through the conserved F or W. The D gene is left open where the match is weak. The size of a clone is reported for some rows only, either as once, few or many, or as a class for expanded clones.

j_gene: TRBJ2-7; d_gene: TRBD2; abundance: once; v_gene: TRBV29-1; CDR3nt: TGCAGCGTTGAAAACCCCCCCACCTTAAGAGCGGGAGGGCTCTACGAGCAGTACTTC; CDR3aa: CSVENPPTLRAGGLYEQYF
j_gene: TRBJ2-5; d_gene: .; abundance: .; v_gene: TRBV13; CDR3nt: TGTGCCAGCAGCTTAGGGAGGCTCCCCGAGACCCAGTACTTC; CDR3aa: CASSLGRLPETQYF
j_gene: TRBJ2-2; d_gene: .; abundance: .; v_gene: TRBV7-9; CDR3nt: TGTGCCAGCAGCTTATCCCCCAGGGATGGCACCGGGGAGCTGTTTTTT; CDR3aa: CASSLSPRDGTGELFF
j_gene: TRBJ2-2; d_gene: TRBD2; abundance: .; v_gene: TRBV29-1; CDR3nt: TGCAGCGTGGGAGGGCGGGGGGAGCTGTTTTTT; CDR3aa: CSVGGRGELFF
j_gene: TRBJ2-7; d_gene: .; abundance: .; v_gene: TRBV10-3; CDR3nt: TGTGCCATCAGTGACCGTTCCTACGAGCAGTACTTC; CDR3aa: CAISDRSYEQYF
j_gene: TRBJ2-5; d_gene: TRBD2; abundance: .; v_gene: TRBV3-1/TRBV3-2; CDR3nt: TGTGCCAGCAGTCTTAGCGGGATCGAGACCCAGTACTTC; CDR3aa: CASSLSGIETQYF
j_gene: TRBJ1-1; d_gene: .; abundance: .; v_gene: TRBV10-2; CDR3nt: TGCGCCAGCAGTCGAACTGACACGGAGGGGACTGAAGCTTTCTTT; CDR3aa: CASSRTDTEGTEAFF
j_gene: TRBJ1-1; d_gene: .; abundance: .; v_gene: TRBV7-9; CDR3nt: TGTGCCAGCAGCTCTGCGGCAGTTGAAGCTTTCTTT; CDR3aa: CASSSAAVEAFF
j_gene: TRBJ1-6; d_gene: .; abundance: few; v_gene: TRBV29-1; CDR3nt: TGCAGCGTTTCCTTGGACTCTAATTCACCCCTCCACTTT; CDR3aa: CSVSLDSNSPLHF
j_gene: TRBJ2-5; d_gene: .; abundance: .; v_gene: TRBV11-2; CDR3nt: TGTGCCAGCAGCCCCCCGTTAAACCAGGAGACCCAGTACTTC; CDR3aa: CASSPPLNQETQYF
j_gene: TRBJ1-5; d_gene: TRBD1; abundance: once; v_gene: TRBV15; CDR3nt: TGTGCCACCACCAGAACCAGGGGGAATCAGCCCCAGCATTTT; CDR3aa: CATTRTRGNQPQHF
j_gene: TRBJ2-5; d_gene: .; abundance: .; v_gene: TRBV21-1; CDR3nt: TGTGCCAGCAGCACGGCGACTAGCGCCCAAGAGACCCAGTACTTC; CDR3aa: CASSTATSAQETQYF
j_gene: TRBJ1-4; d_gene: .; abundance: .; v_gene: TRBV6-4; CDR3nt: TGTGCCAGCCCTTTGCACCCAGGGGACCCGACCTCAACTAATGAAAAACTGTTTTTT; CDR3aa: CASPLHPGDPTSTNEKLFF
j_gene: TRBJ2-7; d_gene: .; abundance: .; v_gene: TRBV6-2/TRBV6-3; CDR3nt: TGTGCCAGCAGTCGAGACAGGTCGGCCTACGAGCAGTACTTC; CDR3aa: CASSRDRSAYEQYF
j_gene: TRBJ1-1; d_gene: .; abundance: .; v_gene: TRBV7-2; CDR3nt: TGTGCCAGCAGCTTAAAGTATAGGACAGTAACTATGAACACTGAAGCTTTCTTT; CDR3aa: CASSLKYRTVTMNTEAFF
j_gene: TRBJ1-6; d_gene: .; abundance: .; v_gene: TRBV7-8; CDR3nt: TGTGCCAGCAGCTTGGGAAGGGACTTCCTTAATTCACCCCTCCACTTT; CDR3aa: CASSLGRDFLNSPLHF
j_gene: TRBJ1-1; d_gene: .; abundance: .; v_gene: TRBV10-3; CDR3nt: TGTGCCATCAGTGAGACCCCCGGACAGTTGAACACTGAAGCTTTCTTT; CDR3aa: CAISETPGQLNTEAFF
j_gene: TRBJ2-3; d_gene: TRBD1; abundance: .; v_gene: TRBV12-5; CDR3nt: TGTGCTAGTGGTCGGGGGACAGGGGGTGGTACAGATACGCAGTATTTT; CDR3aa: CASGRGTGGGTDTQYF
j_gene: TRBJ1-2; d_gene: .; abundance: .; v_gene: TRBV24-1; CDR3nt: TGTGCCACCAGTGATCCCCAGGGTGGCTATGGCTACACCTTC; CDR3aa: CATSDPQGGYGYTF
j_gene: TRBJ2-7; d_gene: TRBD1; abundance: .; v_gene: TRBV19; CDR3nt: TGTGCCAGTAGTATAATCGGACAGGGCTACGAGCAGTACTTC; CDR3aa: CASSIIGQGYEQYF
j_gene: TRBJ2-5; d_gene: .; abundance: .; v_gene: TRBV28; CDR3nt: TGTGCCAGCGAAGCAAACCAAGAGACCCAGTACTTC; CDR3aa: CASEANQETQYF
j_gene: TRBJ1-5; d_gene: .; abundance: .; v_gene: TRBV28; CDR3nt: TGTGCCAGCAGATACTCAGGGGAGGGAAATCAGCCCCAGCATTTT; CDR3aa: CASRYSGEGNQPQHF
j_gene: TRBJ2-1; d_gene: TRBD2; abundance: once; v_gene: TRBV6-2/TRBV6-3; CDR3nt: TGTGCCAGCAGTTACCCGACTAGCGGTACGGATGAGCAGTTCTTC; CDR3aa: CASSYPTSGTDEQFF